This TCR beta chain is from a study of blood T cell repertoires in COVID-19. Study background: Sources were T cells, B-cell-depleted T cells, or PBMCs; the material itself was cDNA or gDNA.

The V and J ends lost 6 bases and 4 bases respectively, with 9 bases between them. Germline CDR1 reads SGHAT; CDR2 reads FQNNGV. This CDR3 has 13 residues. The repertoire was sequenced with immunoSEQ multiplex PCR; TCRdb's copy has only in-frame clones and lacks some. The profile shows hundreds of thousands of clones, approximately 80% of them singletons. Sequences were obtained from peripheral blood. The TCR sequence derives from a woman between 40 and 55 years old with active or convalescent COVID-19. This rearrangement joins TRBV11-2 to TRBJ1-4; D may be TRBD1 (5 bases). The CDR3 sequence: CASSQGLNEKLFF. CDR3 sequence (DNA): TGTGCCAGCAGTCAGGGACTTAATGAAAAACTGTTTTTT.